This is a list of T cell receptor beta chains from one sample in a study of blood T cell repertoires in COVID-19. Here immunoSEQ multiplex PCR was the method, and the copy in TCRdb shows in-frame clones only, minus some. The top ten hold more than 5% of the sample, which has over 90,000 clones, roughly 87% seen once. The sample consisted of peripheral blood. These receptor sequences come from a human donor in a cohort sampled during active COVID-19. The CDR3 runs from the conserved cysteine through the conserved F or W. A D gene is named only where the DNA matches it firmly.

J gene: TRBJ1-4
D gene: -
CDR3 length: 15
V gene: TRBV6-6
CDR3 protein: CASSYSGGTNEKLFF
CDR3 DNA: TGTGCCAGCAGTTACTCGGGGGGGACTAATGAAAAACTGTTTTTT

J gene: TRBJ2-3
D gene: TRBD2
CDR3 length: 15
V gene: TRBV5-1
CDR3 protein: CASSTSGDGTDTQYF
CDR3 DNA: TGCGCCAGCAGCACTAGCGGGGACGGCACAGATACGCAGTATTTT

J gene: TRBJ2-1
D gene: -
CDR3 length: 16
V gene: TRBV9
CDR3 protein: CASSVVDGGAYNEQFF
CDR3 DNA: TGTGCCAGCAGCGTAGTCGATGGGGGCGCCTACAATGAGCAGTTCTTC

J gene: TRBJ2-3
D gene: TRBD1
CDR3 length: 14
V gene: TRBV5-1
CDR3 protein: CASSGGTGTYTQYF
CDR3 DNA: TGCGCCAGCAGCGGCGGGACAGGGACTTATACGCAGTATTTT

J gene: TRBJ2-3
D gene: TRBD2
CDR3 length: 17
V gene: TRBV13
CDR3 protein: CASSLGLAGGRTDTQYF
CDR3 DNA: TGTGCCAGCAGCTTAGGCCTAGCGGGGGGCCGCACAGATACGCAGTATTTT

J gene: TRBJ1-1
D gene: TRBD1
CDR3 length: 14
V gene: TRBV28
CDR3 protein: CASRPGQGQTEAFF
CDR3 DNA: TGTGCCAGCAGACCGGGACAGGGTCAGACTGAAGCTTTCTTT

J gene: TRBJ1-5
D gene: -
CDR3 length: 14
V gene: TRBV6-5
CDR3 protein: CASSRGGDNQPQHF
CDR3 DNA: TGTGCCAGCAGTCGGGGGGGGGACAATCAGCCCCAGCATTTT

J gene: TRBJ2-7
D gene: -
CDR3 length: 13
V gene: TRBV10-1
CDR3 protein: CASSELVRGEQYF
CDR3 DNA: TGCGCCAGCAGTGAGTTGGTCAGAGGCGAGCAGTACTTC

J gene: TRBJ2-4
D gene: TRBD1
CDR3 length: 17
V gene: TRBV28
CDR3 protein: CASSLDQTGIAKNIQYF
CDR3 DNA: TGTGCCAGCAGTTTGGATCAGACAGGGATAGCCAAAAACATTCAGTACTTC

J gene: TRBJ1-2
D gene: -
CDR3 length: 17
V gene: TRBV14
CDR3 protein: CASSQQRGRVENYGYTF
CDR3 DNA: TGTGCCAGCAGCCAGCAGAGGGGGAGGGTTGAGAACTATGGCTACACCTTC

J gene: TRBJ2-7
D gene: -
CDR3 length: 17
V gene: TRBV19
CDR3 protein: CASSIRSGFSPSYEQYF
CDR3 DNA: TGTGCCAGTAGTATCAGGAGCGGGTTCTCCCCCTCCTACGAGCAGTACTTC

J gene: TRBJ2-2
D gene: TRBD1
CDR3 length: 14
V gene: TRBV5-1
CDR3 protein: CASSLWDRGAELFF
CDR3 DNA: TGCGCCAGCAGCTTGTGGGACAGGGGTGCGGAGCTGTTTTTT

J gene: TRBJ1-1
D gene: -
CDR3 length: 10
V gene: TRBV29-1
CDR3 protein: CSGQNTEAFF
CDR3 DNA: TGCAGCGGGCAGAACACTGAAGCTTTCTTT

J gene: TRBJ2-7
D gene: -
CDR3 length: 17
V gene: TRBV6-1
CDR3 protein: CASSEASPRLAIHEQYF
CDR3 DNA: TGTGCCAGCAGTGAAGCCTCTCCTAGGCTAGCAATCCACGAGCAGTACTTC

J gene: TRBJ2-3
D gene: TRBD2
CDR3 length: 14
V gene: TRBV6-6
CDR3 protein: CASATGGGTDTQYF
CDR3 DNA: TGTGCCAGCGCTACGGGGGGTGGTACAGATACGCAGTATTTT

J gene: TRBJ1-4
D gene: -
CDR3 length: 15
V gene: TRBV3-1/TRBV3-2
CDR3 protein: CASSHAPGRGEKLFF
CDR3 DNA: TGTGCCAGCAGCCATGCCCCGGGCCGAGGGGAAAAACTGTTTTTT

J gene: TRBJ2-5
D gene: TRBD2
CDR3 length: 16
V gene: TRBV5-4
CDR3 protein: CASSLTVLAGDETQYF
CDR3 DNA: TGTGCCAGCAGCTTAACAGTCCTAGCGGGGGACGAGACCCAGTACTTC

J gene: TRBJ2-2
D gene: -
CDR3 length: 12
V gene: TRBV11-3
CDR3 protein: CASSNLTGELFF
CDR3 DNA: TGTGCCAGCAGCAACTTAACCGGGGAGCTGTTTTTT